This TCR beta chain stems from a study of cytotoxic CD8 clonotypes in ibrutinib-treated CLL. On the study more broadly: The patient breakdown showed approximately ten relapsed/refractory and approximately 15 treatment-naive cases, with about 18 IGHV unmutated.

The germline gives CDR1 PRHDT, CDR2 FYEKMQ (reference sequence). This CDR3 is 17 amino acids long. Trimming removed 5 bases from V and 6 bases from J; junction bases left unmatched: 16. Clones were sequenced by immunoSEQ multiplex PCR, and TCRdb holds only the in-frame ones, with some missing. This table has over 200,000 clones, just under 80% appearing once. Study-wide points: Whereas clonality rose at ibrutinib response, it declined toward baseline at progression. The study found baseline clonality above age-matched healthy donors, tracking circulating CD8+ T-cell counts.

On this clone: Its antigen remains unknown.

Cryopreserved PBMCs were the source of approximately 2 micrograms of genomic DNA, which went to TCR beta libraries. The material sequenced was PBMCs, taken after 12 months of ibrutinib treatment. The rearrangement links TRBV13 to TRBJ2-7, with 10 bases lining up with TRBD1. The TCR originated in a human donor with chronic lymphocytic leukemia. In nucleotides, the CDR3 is TGTGCCAGCAGCACACCCTTAGACAGGGGGCGACTAGGCGAGCAGTACTTC. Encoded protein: CASSTPLDRGRLGEQYF.